The clone carrying this T cell receptor (beta chain) was recorded a few times. This sample is drawn from a study of cytomegalovirus exposure and HLA in healthy donors. At the level of the study: Most genotyped donors, over 70% of about 360, had Caucasian-associated genetic ancestry.

Primers included in the PCR were 60 Vbeta and 13 Jbeta primers. Using immunoSEQ multiplex PCR, the repertoire was profiled, and TCRdb retains in-frame clones only, with some absent. The table shows about 130,000 clones, with approximately 10% occurring only once. Germline V gene lookup returns CDR1 SGHDN and CDR2 FVKESK. This CDR3 is 13 amino acids long. With 4 bases clipped from V and 6 bases from J, the junction kept 5 bases outside the gene matches. This chain connects TRBV14 to TRBJ2-5; TRBD2 agrees at 7 bases. This receptor was taken from a woman aged 18-35 years in good health and CMV-seropositive. The sequenced sample consisted of PBMCs. The CDR3 is CASSLTSKQTQYF. CDR3 nucleotides: TGTGCCAGCAGCCTGACTAGCAAACAGACCCAGTACTTC.